Here is one TCR beta chain with its context. The antigen is unknown. The sample belongs to a study of cytomegalovirus exposure and HLA in healthy donors. Notes on the study in general: The tendency of first-cohort TCR clusters to co-occur in the 120 validation repertoires was the finding of a later analysis.

Some clones are missing from TCRdb's copy, which holds only in-frame ones; the method was immunoSEQ multiplex PCR. The sample shows tens of thousands of clones, roughly 94% of them seen only once. The material sequenced was PBMCs. This sequence was found in a woman aged 18-30 years in good health and CMV-seropositive.

The DNA of the CDR3 is TGTGCCAGCAGCGTAGCAGGGTCCCACAACTATGGCTACACCTTC. Protein: CASSVAGSHNYGYTF. The rearrangement uses TRBV9 and TRBJ1-2, with D perhaps TRBD1 (5 bases). CDR1 and CDR2 from the germline V gene are SGDLS and YYNGEE. Trimming shortened V by 0 bases and J by 2 bases, and 11 bases separated the two germline ends. This CDR3 spans 15 amino acids.